A selection of T cell receptor beta chains follows, all from one sample in a study of shared clonotypes between healthy human individuals. Data came from immunoSEQ multiplex PCR; TCRdb stores just in-frame clones and leaves some out. The sample holds roughly 2.1 million clones; about 92% are singletons and the top ten take over 1.5%. Sequenced: naive CD8+ T cells from PBMCs. Every receptor here comes from a man younger than 35 in good health. Some clones in this sample may be carry-over from other donors' samples. Both conserved end residues are part of each CDR3. D genes are given only for firm matches. Where a row states a size, it is once, few, many or the class of an expanded clone; other rows omit it.

.,TRBD1,TRBV2,TRBJ2-2,TGTGCCAGCAGGAAAGACAGGGGTGGCACCGGGGAGCTGTTTTTT,CASRKDRGGTGELFF
.,.,TRBV28,TRBJ2-3,TGTGCCAGCAGGGAGCCTGGGAAGAGATCAGATACGCAGTATTTT,CASREPGKRSDTQYF
.,.,TRBV5-1,TRBJ1-5,TGCGCCAGCAGCCCGCCTCTTTTGGGACACCACTTATATAGCAATCAGCCCCAGCATTTT,CASSPPLLGHHLYSNQPQHF
.,.,TRBV5-1,TRBJ1-2,TGCGCCAGCAGCGACCGGCGCCGGGACCTCTCCAACTATGGCTACACCTTC,CASSDRRRDLSNYGYTF
.,.,TRBV29-1,TRBJ2-1,TGCAGCGTCCCCAGGGACGTACTATTAAACAATGAGCAGTTCTTC,CSVPRDVLLNNEQFF
.,TRBD2,TRBV11-2,TRBJ2-1,TGTGCCAGCATGGGTCTAGCGGGTCGCTCCTACAATGAGCAGTTCTTC,CASMGLAGRSYNEQFF
.,.,TRBV6-5,TRBJ2-1,TGTGCCAGCATGTTGCATGTCTCCTACAATGAGCAGTTCTTC,CASMLHVSYNEQFF
once,.,TRBV6-1,TRBJ2-2,TGTGCCAGCAGTGAATTAGGGGGGAACACCGGGGAGCTGTTTTTT,CASSELGGNTGELFF
.,.,TRBV7-9,TRBJ2-1,TGTGCCAGCGGCCTCGCCCCGAGCGGGAATGAGCAGTTCTTC,CASGLAPSGNEQFF
.,TRBD2,TRBV28,TRBJ2-1,TGTGCCAGCAGCCCCCCCACTAGCGGAGGTTCCTACAATGAGCAGTTCTTC,CASSPPTSGGSYNEQFF
once,.,TRBV9,TRBJ2-2,TGTGCCAGCAGCGTACTCTTGAACACCGGGGAGCTGTTTTTT,CASSVLLNTGELFF
.,.,TRBV28,TRBJ2-7,TGTGCCAGCAGTTTCGTGGGAAACGCCTACGAGCAGTACTTC,CASSFVGNAYEQYF
few,.,TRBV7-9,TRBJ1-1,TGTGCCAGCAGCTTGACTGTCCCTGAAGCTTTCTTT,CASSLTVPEAFF
.,TRBD2,TRBV29-1,TRBJ2-7,TGCAGCTATCACCCCGGGGGCGGGGGGTACGAGCAGTACTTC,CSYHPGGGGYEQYF
.,.,TRBV28,TRBJ2-7,TGTGCCAGCAGTTTTACGGACAACGGCCCCTACGAGCAGTACTTC,CASSFTDNGPYEQYF
.,TRBD1,TRBV5-6,TRBJ2-7,TGTGCCAGCAGCCCGACAGGGGGCTTCAACGAGCAGTACTTC,CASSPTGGFNEQYF
.,.,TRBV12-5,TRBJ2-2,TGTGCTAGTGGTTTCTGGGCCGGGGAGCTGTTTTTT,CASGFWAGELFF
.,.,TRBV28,TRBJ2-3,TGTGCCAGCAGTTACGGGGTGGGAACAGATACGCAGTATTTT,CASSYGVGTDTQYF
.,TRBD1,TRBV19,TRBJ1-2,TGTGCCAGTAGTATAGTGGAGGGGGCGTATGGCTACACCTTC,CASSIVEGAYGYTF
.,.,TRBV6-5,TRBJ1-2,TGTGCCAGCAGTTACTCAGGGTCAACCTATGGCTACACCTTC,CASSYSGSTYGYTF
.,TRBD1,TRBV27,TRBJ1-2,TGTGCCAGCAGCCACCGGACAGGGGCGGATGGCTACACCTTC,CASSHRTGADGYTF
.,TRBD1,TRBV7-9,TRBJ2-3,TGTGCCAGCAGCGCCGGGACAGAGATCACAGATACGCAGTATTTT,CASSAGTEITDTQYF
.,TRBD1,TRBV27,TRBJ1-1,TGTGCCAGCAGAATCAGGGGGCTAAACACTGAAGCTTTCTTT,CASRIRGLNTEAFF
.,TRBD1,TRBV4-1,TRBJ2-7,TGCGCCAGCAGCCATTTATTCGGTCAGGGGGCGCCCGAGCAGTACTTC,CASSHLFGQGAPEQYF
.,.,TRBV30,TRBJ2-1,TGTGCCTGGAGTAACGATTGGGGGGATGAGCAGTTCTTC,CAWSNDWGDEQFF
.,.,TRBV5-5,TRBJ1-1,TGTGCCAGCAGCTTGATAACGAACACTGAAGCTTTCTTT,CASSLITNTEAFF
.,.,TRBV30,TRBJ2-3,TGTGCCTGGGGCGAACCAGACGATACGCAGTATTTT,CAWGEPDDTQYF
.,.,TRBV28,TRBJ2-7,TGTGCCAGCAGTTTGTGGCTAGGCCCCTACGAGCAGTACTTC,CASSLWLGPYEQYF
.,.,TRBV5-6,TRBJ1-1,TGTGCCAGCACCTCTACCGGTACCCTGAAAGCTTTCTTT,CASTSTGTLKAFF
.,TRBD2,TRBV27,TRBJ2-2,TGTGCCAGCAGTTTATACCCCAGACTAGCGGGGAAGAACACCGGGGAGCTGTTTTTT,CASSLYPRLAGKNTGELFF
.,TRBD2,TRBV10-3,TRBJ2-7,TGTGCCATCAGTTCTAGCGGGACTTCCTACGAGCAGTACTTC,CAISSSGTSYEQYF
.,.,TRBV6-5,TRBJ1-6,TGTGCCAGCAGTCCGCATATTAATAATTCACCCCTCCACTTT,CASSPHINNSPLHF
once,.,TRBV9,TRBJ1-5,TGTGCCAGCTCTTCGGAATATAGCAATCAGCCCCAGCATTTT,CASSSEYSNQPQHF
.,.,TRBV27,TRBJ2-5,TGTGCCAGCAGTGTAACGGGCCGGGAGACCCAGTACTTC,CASSVTGRETQYF
.,.,TRBV1,TRBJ1-4,TGCACCAGCAGCCAAGTAAATCGGGACTGGGGAAATGAAAAACTGTTTTTT,CTSSQVNRDWGNEKLFF
.,TRBD1,TRBV27,TRBJ1-2,TGTGCCAGCAGTTTATCGGCAGGGGGCTATGGCTACACCTTC,CASSLSAGGYGYTF
.,.,TRBV29-1,TRBJ2-7,TGCAGCGTCAGCAGCGTGGCGGGCCCCCACGAGCAGTACTTC,CSVSSVAGPHEQYF
.,.,TRBV7-2,TRBJ2-1,TGTGCCAGCAGCTTAGGTCACGGGAATCCCTACAATGAGCAGTTCTTC,CASSLGHGNPYNEQFF
.,TRBD1,TRBV25-1,TRBJ2-5,TGTGCCAGCAGTGATAATCTGGACAGGGAGGAGACCCAGTACTTC,CASSDNLDREETQYF
.,TRBD1,TRBV28,TRBJ1-1,TGTGCCAGCAGTTGGCAGAGGGGGCCGAACACTGAAGCTTTCTTT,CASSWQRGPNTEAFF
once,.,TRBV11-2,TRBJ2-1,TGTGCCAGCAGCCGGGGACTTCCATCCGGTGAGCAGTTCTTC,CASSRGLPSGEQFF
.,TRBD2,TRBV11-2,TRBJ2-7,TGTGCCAGCAGCCGACTACTAGCGCTGGACTACGAGCAGTACTTC,CASSRLLALDYEQYF
.,.,TRBV15,TRBJ1-1,TGTGCCACCAGCAGAGGGACTGACATGAACACTGAAGCTTTCTTT,CATSRGTDMNTEAFF
.,.,TRBV7-9,TRBJ2-7,TGTGCCAGCAGCTTAAACCTAGCAAGTCTTGACGAGCAGTACTTC,CASSLNLASLDEQYF
.,.,TRBV27,TRBJ1-5,TGTGCCAGCAGTTTAAGTGGGGATCAGCCCCAGCATTTT,CASSLSGDQPQHF
.,.,TRBV27,TRBJ1-5,TGTGCCAGCAGTTTACAGGGGAGTAGACAGCCCCAGCATTTT,CASSLQGSRQPQHF
.,TRBD2,TRBV28,TRBJ2-5,TGTGCCGCTCGGACGCGACTAGCGGGTTTCCAAGAGACCCAGTACTTC,CAARTRLAGFQETQYF
.,.,TRBV5-1,TRBJ1-1,TGCGCCAGCAGCTGGTGGACGGGCAACACTGAAGCTTTCTTT,CASSWWTGNTEAFF
.,TRBD2,TRBV7-9,TRBJ2-4,TGTGCCAGCAGCTTGCAACTAGCGGGAGAAAAAAACATTCAGTACTTC,CASSLQLAGEKNIQYF
.,.,TRBV7-9,TRBJ2-1,TGTGCCAGCAGCCCCTTAGAGGCTAGCCGCAACAATGAGCAGTTCTTC,CASSPLEASRNNEQFF
.,TRBD1,TRBV5-1,TRBJ2-7,TGCGCCAGCAGCGTGGACAGGGGCCGAAGCTCCTACGAGCAGTACTTC,CASSVDRGRSSYEQYF
.,TRBD2,TRBV7-9,TRBJ2-5,TGTGCCAGCAGCACCACCACTAACCTAGCGGGGAACCAAGAGACCCAGTACTTC,CASSTTTNLAGNQETQYF
.,TRBD1,TRBV5-1,TRBJ2-1,TGCGCCAGCAGCTTCGGGACAGGGACCTACAATGAGCAGTTCTTC,CASSFGTGTYNEQFF
.,.,TRBV19,TRBJ1-1,TGTGCCACATTTACAGGCACTGAAGCTTTCTTT,CATFTGTEAFF